The rows below give T cell receptor beta chains drawn from one sample of a study of Ad26.COV2.S vaccination and SARS-CoV-2 variants. The repertoire was sequenced with immunoSEQ multiplex PCR; TCRdb's copy has only in-frame clones and lacks some. This table holds 350,000 to 550,000 clones, 89% found once. The specimen comprised peripheral blood, sampled in a trial of Ad26.COV2.S vaccine versus placebo. Every receptor here comes from a person between 18 and 65 years old who received the Ad26.COV2.S COVID-19 vaccine or a placebo. Each CDR3 is given with its conserved first and last residue. D genes are given only for firm matches. Clone size is not always given. Where it is, it says once, few, many or a class for expanded clones.

. | TRBD1 | TRBJ2-7 | TRBV6-5 | TGTGCCAGCAGTTACCTCGACAGGGGACCTTACGAGCAGTACTTC | CASSYLDRGPYEQYF
. | . | TRBJ1-3 | TRBV11-1 | TGTGCCAGCAGTAGCGTTCACTCTGGAAACACCATATATTTT | CASSSVHSGNTIYF
few | . | TRBJ1-5 | TRBV6-5 | TGTGCCAGCAGTCGCCGCGGGGGTACCAATCAGCCCCAGCATTTT | CASSRRGGTNQPQHF
. | TRBD1 | TRBJ1-6 | TRBV5-4 | TGTGCCAGCAGCTTAAAGGACAGGGGAAATTCACCCCTCCACTTT | CASSLKDRGNSPLHF
few | . | TRBJ1-2 | TRBV12-3/TRBV12-4 | TGTGCCAGCAGTCCGGGTTCCCACTATGGCTACACCTTC | CASSPGSHYGYTF
. | . | TRBJ2-1 | TRBV7-3 | TGTGCCAGCAGCTTAACGTACGGGGAGGACTACAATGAGCAGTTCTTC | CASSLTYGEDYNEQFF
. | TRBD1 | TRBJ1-2 | TRBV15 | TGTGCCACCAGCAGCGGAACAGGGGGCGGCTACACCTTC | CATSSGTGGGYTF
. | . | TRBJ1-6 | TRBV9 | TGTGCCAGCAGCGTAGATTACCGACAGACCTATAATTCACCCCTCCACTTT | CASSVDYRQTYNSPLHF
. | TRBD1 | TRBJ1-1 | TRBV7-8 | TGTGCCAGCAGCCCGAGGGACAGATCGAACACTGAAGCTTTCTTT | CASSPRDRSNTEAFF
. | TRBD1 | TRBJ2-7 | TRBV5-6 | TGTGCCAGCAGCTCCGGGACAGCCTACGAGCAGTACTTC | CASSSGTAYEQYF
. | . | TRBJ1-6 | TRBV6-5 | TGTGCCAGCACCTGGCTTATCGCTAATTCACCCCTCCACTTT | CASTWLIANSPLHF
. | . | TRBJ1-2 | TRBV5-4 | TGTGCCAGCGGATCATACCACATAATTAACTATGGCTACACCTTC | CASGSYHIINYGYTF
few | . | TRBJ2-1 | TRBV6-5 | TGTGCCAGCCACATTGACAGGTACAATGAGCAGTTCTTC | CASHIDRYNEQFF
. | TRBD2 | TRBJ2-1 | TRBV7-3 | TGTGCCAGCAGCTCGACGGGACTAGCGGGAGAGAATGAGCAGTTCTTC | CASSSTGLAGENEQFF
. | . | TRBJ2-2 | TRBV7-9 | TGTGCCAGCAGTTTTTCCGGCGGGCCCACCGGGGAGCTGTTTTTT | CASSFSGGPTGELFF
. | . | TRBJ2-1 | TRBV29-1 | TGCAGCGTACTCTACAATGAGCAGTTCTTC | CSVLYNEQFF
. | TRBD1 | TRBJ1-2 | TRBV5-5 | TGTGCCAGCAGGGTGGGACAGGGGCTTTTCTATGGCTACACCTTC | CASRVGQGLFYGYTF
. | TRBD1 | TRBJ2-1 | TRBV29-1 | TGCAGCGTTCTTGGAGGTAGGACAGGATCCTACAATGAGCAGTTCTTC | CSVLGGRTGSYNEQFF
. | . | TRBJ1-4 | TRBV24-1 | TGTGCCTCGCTTCTCCTCACCATCGCTGAAAAACTGTTTTTT | CASLLLTIAEKLFF
few | TRBD2 | TRBJ2-1 | TRBV7-6 | TGTGCCAGCAGTTCTGGACTAGCGGAGCAGTTCTTC | CASSSGLAEQFF
. | . | TRBJ2-2 | TRBV9 | TGTGCCAGCACCATAGATGGACCCAACACCGGGGAGCTGTTTTTT | CASTIDGPNTGELFF
. | TRBD1 | TRBJ1-5 | TRBV15 | TGTGCCACCAGCAGAGCCGGGACAGGGAGTTGGCCCCAGCATTTT | CATSRAGTGSWPQHF
. | TRBD1 | TRBJ1-1 | TRBV15 | TGTGCCACCAGCAGAGAGTCAGACAGGGTGGTTGCTTTCTTT | CATSRESDRVVAFF
. | . | TRBJ2-3 | TRBV6-6 | TGTGCCAGCAGGCCCCTTGTGACTAGCACAGATACGCAGTATTTT | CASRPLVTSTDTQYF
. | . | TRBJ1-1 | TRBV12-3/TRBV12-4 | TGTGCCAGCAGCCTGACGCGGGGGGTTGAAGCTTTCTTT | CASSLTRGVEAFF
. | . | TRBJ1-2 | TRBV29-1 | TGCAGCACCTGGACCGGGGGCTACACCTTC | CSTWTGGYTF
once | . | TRBJ1-1 | TRBV19 | TGTGCCAGTAGTATAGAGGCGGTGAACACTGAAGCTTTCTTT | CASSIEAVNTEAFF
. | . | TRBJ2-1 | TRBV4-3 | TGCGCCAGCAGCCAAGCTGTGGGGATCAATGAGCAGTTCTTC | CASSQAVGINEQFF
. | . | TRBJ2-7 | TRBV27 | TGTGCCAGCAGTATCATTGGGACAAAATACGAGCAGTACTTC | CASSIIGTKYEQYF
. | . | TRBJ1-1 | TRBV6-6 | TGTGCCAGCAGCCCGGGACGGACTAGGGCTGAAGCTTTCTTT | CASSPGRTRAEAFF
. | . | TRBJ2-7 | TRBV20-1 | TGCAGTGCTAGTCGTCCCGGACGGCCATCCTACGAGCAGTACTTC | CSASRPGRPSYEQYF
once | . | TRBJ2-2 | TRBV7-3 | TGTGCCAGCGCCATTCCCCGGTCCGGGGAGCTGTTTTTT | CASAIPRSGELFF
. | TRBD2 | TRBJ2-3 | TRBV18 | TGTGCCAGCTCACCCGGGGGGGCACACCCGGGTACGCAGTATTTT | CASSPGGAHPGTQYF
. | . | TRBJ2-7 | TRBV5-4 | TGTGCCAGCAGCTTTGGAGGGAAGACCTACGAGCAGTACTTC | CASSFGGKTYEQYF
. | . | TRBJ1-1 | TRBV28 | TGTGCCAGCAGCTTCGTACACGCCTCTGAAGCTTTCTTT | CASSFVHASEAFF
. | . | TRBJ2-5 | TRBV6-5 | TGTGCCAGCAGTTATAGCGGAAAAGAGACCCAGTACTTC | CASSYSGKETQYF
. | . | TRBJ1-2 | TRBV14 | TGTGCCAGCAGTCAAGCGGGGAACTATGGCTACACCTTC | CASSQAGNYGYTF
. | TRBD2 | TRBJ2-3 | TRBV7-9 | TGTGCCAGCAGCCCCCGACTAGCGGGAGGGCCGAGGGATACGCAGTATTTT | CASSPRLAGGPRDTQYF
. | TRBD2 | TRBJ2-1 | TRBV4-2 | TGTGCCAGCAGCCAAGGCGGGGGGTCCAACAATGAGCAGTTCTTC | CASSQGGGSNNEQFF
. | . | TRBJ2-3 | TRBV4-3 | TGCGCCAGCAGCCAAGGGGTGGGGTTCACAGATACGCAGTATTTT | CASSQGVGFTDTQYF
once | . | TRBJ2-1 | TRBV7-3 | TGTGCCAGCAGCCCTAATCCGGGGGCCCGGAATGAGCAGTTCTTC | CASSPNPGARNEQFF
. | TRBD2 | TRBJ2-1 | TRBV10-1 | TGCGCCAGCAGGGCTAGCGGGAGTGGAGGTGAGCAGTTCTTC | CASRASGSGGEQFF
. | . | TRBJ1-5 | TRBV18 | TGTGCCAGCTCACCACTCCCCGGGGGCTCGGGGCCCCAGCATTTT | CASSPLPGGSGPQHF
. | TRBD1 | TRBJ2-3 | TRBV24-1 | TGTGCCACCAGTGACCCACGGGGACAGAGCGGCACAGATACGCAGTATTTT | CATSDPRGQSGTDTQYF
. | . | TRBJ2-7 | TRBV27 | TGTGCCAGCAGCTCCAGCCCAGGGACGGGAACCTACGAGCAGTACTTC | CASSSSPGTGTYEQYF
few | TRBD1 | TRBJ1-5 | TRBV3-1/TRBV3-2 | TGTGCCAGCAGCCTTGGGACAGGGGACGGCAATCAGCCCCAGCATTTT | CASSLGTGDGNQPQHF
. | TRBD1 | TRBJ2-2 | TRBV24-1 | TGTGCCACCGGGACAGACAACACCGGGGAGCTGTTTTTT | CATGTDNTGELFF
. | . | TRBJ2-1 | TRBV7-3 | TGTGCCAGCAGCCAAGGTTGGGGGCCTGATGAGCAGTTCTTC | CASSQGWGPDEQFF
. | . | TRBJ2-5 | TRBV7-2 | TGTGCCAGCAGCTTTTCTGGGACACAAGAGACCCAGTACTTC | CASSFSGTQETQYF
. | . | TRBJ2-1 | TRBV7-2 | TGTGCCAGCAGCCGATACAATGAGCAGTTCTTC | CASSRYNEQFF
. | . | TRBJ2-7 | TRBV9 | TGTGCCAGCAGCGAGGGGACTCGGGCCTACGAGCAGTACTTC | CASSEGTRAYEQYF
. | TRBD1 | TRBJ2-6 | TRBV13 | TGTGCCAGCAGCTTAAAACAGGGGATAAACGTCCTGACTTTC | CASSLKQGINVLTF
. | TRBD2 | TRBJ2-1 | TRBV24-1 | TGTGCCACCAGTGATCTAGCGGATTCGAATGAGCAGTTCTTC | CATSDLADSNEQFF
. | . | TRBJ1-4 | TRBV5-4 | TGTGCCAGCAGCTTAGAGGGGGGTCAGGAAAAACTGTTTTTT | CASSLEGGQEKLFF
few | . | TRBJ2-2 | TRBV7-9 | TGTGCCAGCAGCCCGCAAACAGGGCGATCGAACACCGGGGAGCTGTTTTTT | CASSPQTGRSNTGELFF
. | . | TRBJ2-1 | TRBV9 | TGTGCCAGCAGCGTATGGGGGGCCAATGAGCAGTTCTTC | CASSVWGANEQFF
few | TRBD1 | TRBJ2-2 | TRBV7-3 | TGTGCCAGCAGCACCGGGACAGGATATGCCGGGGAGCTGTTTTTT | CASSTGTGYAGELFF
. | . | TRBJ1-1 | TRBV6-1 | TGTGCCAGCAGGGGGGGACGGGGAACGGACACTGAAGCTTTCTTT | CASRGGRGTDTEAFF
. | . | TRBJ2-1 | TRBV4-2 | TGTGCCAGCAGCCAAGATGCGCGTCAGGGCGAGCAGTTCTTC | CASSQDARQGEQFF